This TCR beta chain appears in the sequencing data of a study of OX40 agonist ivuxolimab in advanced cancers. Turning to the study itself: With a range of about 20 to 79, age averaged approximately 64 years, and nearly 85% were male. One hepatocellular carcinoma and a couple of cutaneous melanoma patients partially responded. General study results and limits: No antigen was identified for the clonally expanded peripheral T cells. Expanded clones tended on average to be more numerous among CD8+ T cells than CD4+.

Germline V CDR1 and CDR2: MNHNS, SASEGT. V lost 4 bases and J 4 bases, leaving 10 bases between the germline ends. The CDR3 consists of 14 residues. Comments on this clone: What it binds is unknown.

Assay: immunoSEQ multiplex PCR; the TCRdb copy retains only in-frame clones and omits some. The profile shows about 70,000 clones, approximately 90% of them singletons. The sequence came from an adult with an advanced solid tumor such as melanoma, head and neck, liver or kidney cancer. The rearrangement uses TRBV6-1 and TRBJ2-2, with D possibly matching TRBD2 (5 bases). This sample comprised CD4+ or CD8+ T cells sorted from blood, obtained in a trial of the OX40 agonist ivuxolimab. The CDR3 region is CASSVLSGTGELFF. The CDR3 DNA sequence: TGTGCCAGCAGTGTCCTGAGCGGCACCGGGGAGCTGTTTTTT.